This T cell receptor (beta chain) stems from a study of blood T cell repertoires in COVID-19. Whole-study context: Italy, Spain and the United States were the sources of the convalescent and acute COVID-19 samples.

The authors' processing: Scientists estimated how many nucleated cells there were by amplifying reference gene primers. Clones were sequenced by immunoSEQ multiplex PCR, and TCRdb holds only the in-frame ones, with some missing. V and J calls plus clone size are reproduced from that table; the DNA served to infer D and trimming. Of roughly 100,000 clones listed, 75% to 85% are singletons. CDR1 is MNHNY, CDR2 SVGAGI, per germline (reference sequence). This CDR3 contains 13 residues. With V trimmed by 6 bases and J by 2 bases, 3 bases remained unmatched. About this clone: It may be a read error: a sequence one base away is much more abundant.

Sequencing was carried out using peripheral blood. The receptor comes from an elderly woman with acute or convalescent COVID-19. The chain has TRBV6-6 and TRBJ2-5; 7 bases align to TRBD1. Written as DNA, the CDR3 is TGTGCCAGCAGCCGGGGACAGCAAGAGACCCAGTACTTC. Amino acid sequence: CASSRGQQETQYF.